The T cell receptor (beta chain) described here comes from a study of technical replicates of blood from several donors. This clone occurred once. TCRdb's table, derived via immunoSEQ multiplex PCR, lists solely in-frame clones and lacks some. This sample has roughly 76,000 clones, with 90% to 95% found just once. The CDR3 is 15 residues long. From germline, CDR1 is SEHNR and CDR2 FQNEAQ (reference sequence). Trimming left V 5 bases short and J 7 bases short, with 20 bases between. The sample was T cells isolated from PBMCs. The chain links TRBV7-9 to TRBJ1-2; TRBD1 is a possible D gene (6 bases). The sequence came from a human donor in good health. CDR3 in DNA: TGTGCCAGCAGCCTCACCTTACAGGGATTGGCTGGCTACACCTTC. Its protein product is CASSLTLQGLAGYTF.